The next 23 T cell receptor beta chains were all read from a single sample in a study of T cell repertoires in cytomegalovirus infection. TCRdb itself ran the reads through MiXCR, one entry per CDR3 protein. The table includes just under 300,000 distinct CDR3 sequences, roughly a tenth detected once. Source material: PBMCs. The receptors stem from a human donor in good health (CMV status not recorded). Some clones in this sample may be carry-over from other donors' samples.

In its sample, this clonotype was seen many times. The chain has TRBV7-8 and TRBJ1-2, with 7 bases identical to TRBD1. Trimming took 5 bases from V and 4 from J; bases not matched to a gene: 13. CDR1 is SGHVS and CDR2 is FQNEAQ in the germline V gene. This CDR3 spans 16 amino acids. This CDR3 is CASSPAEAGGIYGYTF. The CDR3, as DNA: TGTGCCAGCAGCCCCGCGGAGGCAGGGGGGATCTATGGCTACACCTTC.

This clonotype was found many times. The chain joins TRBV20-1 to TRBJ1-1, with TRBD1 matching over 7 bases. The CDR3 contains 12 residues. Germline V gene data show CDR1 as DFQATT and CDR2 as SNEGSKA (reference sequence). After removal of 3 bases from V and 10 bases from J, the junction contained 8 bases not matched to a gene. CDR3 protein: CSASQGEKPAFF. In DNA, the CDR3 is TGCAGTGCTAGTCAGGGGGAGAAACCAGCTTTCTTT.

In this sample, this clonotype turned up many times. The V and J genes are TRBV2 and TRBJ2-7; weak D call: TRBD1 (6 bases). From germline, CDR1 is SNHLY and CDR2 FYNNEI. The length of the CDR3 is 14 residues. Trimming stripped 6 bases from V and 0 bases from J, with 12 bases between. The CDR3 loop is CASRLQGNSYEQYF. CDR3 DNA sequence: TGTGCCAGCAGATTGCAGGGGAACTCCTACGAGCAGTACTTC.

This clonotype was recorded once. The chain couples TRBV20-1 to TRBJ2-1, with 11 bases that match TRBD1. Germline loops: CDR1 DFQATT, CDR2 SNEGSKA (reference sequence). There are 14 residues in the CDR3. The J segment lost 8 bases and the V segment lost 5 bases, leaving 8 bases of the junction unmatched. The chain's CDR3 is CSAFGQGASYEQFF. CDR3 DNA sequence: TGCAGTGCTTTCGGACAGGGGGCGAGCTATGAGCAGTTCTTC.

Only a few counts were recorded for this clonotype. The chain links TRBV29-1 to TRBJ1-3, with D possibly matching TRBD1 (5 bases). The germline V gene encodes CDR1 SQVTM and CDR2 ANQGSEA. V gave up 4 bases and J gave up 0 bases, with 16 bases separating them. This CDR3 contains 16 residues. The CDR3 spells CSVVGGESTSGNTIYF. The DNA of the CDR3 is TGCAGCGTTGTAGGAGGGGAATCAACCTCTGGAAACACCATATATTTT.

This clonotype was observed at least ten times. The chain uses TRBV6-1 and TRBJ1-4, with D unresolved. Germline V gene lookup returns CDR1 MNHNS and CDR2 SASEGT. The CDR3 runs 13 residues. The V end was cut by 6 bases, the J end by 8 bases, with 13 bases between. CDR3 sequence: CASRDPKREKLFF. Written as DNA, the CDR3 is TGTGCCAGCAGGGACCCAAAGAGGGAAAAACTGTTTTTT.

This clonotype has ten or more counts. This chain joins TRBV6-5 and TRBJ1-4; D remains unclear. The CDR3 sequence is 18 residues long. Germline V gives CDR1 MNHEY, CDR2 SVGAGI. Deletions cut 0 bases from V and 5 bases from J, with 19 bases between. CDR3 nucleotides: TGTGCCAGCAGTTACTCCGTGGGTTGGGCAGGCCCCAATGAAAAACTGTTTTTT. As protein: CASSYSVGWAGPNEKLFF.

This clonotype was observed at least ten times. The gene calls are TRBV12-3 or TRBV12-4 and TRBJ1-5; possible D gene TRBD1, 6 bases. This CDR3 comprises 13 residues. V lost 6 bases and J lost 4, with 10 bases in between. CDR3 coding DNA: TGTGCCAGCAGCGAGGGGGGGAATCAGCCCCAGCATTTT. Its protein is CASSEGGNQPQHF.

This clonotype was seen at least ten times. The rearrangement uses TRBV7-9 and TRBJ1-1, with 7 positions matching TRBD1. The junction had 8 bases not matched to a gene; V was cut back by 4 bases and J by 0 bases. CDR1 and CDR2 from the germline V gene are SEHNR and FQNEAQ (reference sequence). This CDR3 is built from 16 residues. Here the CDR3 DNA reads TGTGCCAGCAGCTCCATCGGGACAGCTATGAACACTGAAGCTTTCTTT. It specifies CASSSIGTAMNTEAFF.

This clonotype has a count of ten or more. The chain carries TRBV7-9 and TRBJ1-1; TRBD1 matches 7 bases. This CDR3 is 16 amino acids long. In germline, CDR1 is SEHNR, CDR2 FQNEAQ (reference sequence). The J segment lost 2 bases and the V segment lost 1 base, leaving 7 bases of the junction unmatched. The CDR3 reads CASSLGQGGSNTEAFF. The CDR3 DNA sequence: TGTGCCAGCAGCTTAGGACAGGGAGGGAGCAACACTGAAGCTTTCTTT.

V gene TRBV4-1 combines with J gene TRBJ1-1; D is uncertain. Germline values: CDR1 MGHRA, CDR2 YSYEKL. The length of the CDR3 is 14 residues. V was cut by 2 bases and J by 8 bases, with 15 bases left in between. In DNA, the CDR3 is TGCGCCAGCAGCCAAAAACATTCCTTCCTCGAAGCTTTCTTT. Translating it yields CASSQKHSFLEAFF.

This clonotype was detected once. V and J are TRBV2 and TRBJ2-2; TRBD2 aligns across 11 bases. Per germline, CDR1 SNHLY and CDR2 FYNNEI. With V trimmed by 7 bases and J by 6 bases, 10 bases remained unmatched. The length of the CDR3 is 16 residues. CDR3 protein: CASTRRVAGGAGELFF. CDR3 coding DNA: TGTGCCAGCACTCGCCGGGTAGCGGGGGGGGCCGGGGAGCTGTTTTTT. The variable domain in full, completed from reference TRBV2 and TRBJ2-2, reads EPEVTQTPSHQVTQMGQEVILRCVPISNHLYFYWYRQILGQKVEFLVSFYNNEISEKSEIFDDQFSVERPDGSNFTLKIRSTKLEDSAMYFCASTRRVAGGAGELFFGEGSRLTVL.

There are many counts of this clonotype. The chain uses TRBV7-9 and TRBJ1-1, with D unclear. The CDR3 sequence is 15 residues long. Trimming removed 1 base at V and 0 bases at J, with 9 bases between. Germline values: CDR1 SEHNR, CDR2 FQNEAQ (reference sequence). CDR3 sequence reads: CASSLGSPLNTEAFF. The CDR3 nucleotides read TGTGCCAGCAGCTTAGGGTCCCCCCTGAACACTGAAGCTTTCTTT.

This clonotype was found a few times. The chain uses TRBV20-1 and TRBJ2-2; no clear D gene. The germline V and J ends were trimmed by 1 base and 1 base, with 4 bases remaining between them. The germline CDR1 and CDR2 sequences are DFQATT and SNEGSKA (reference sequence). This CDR3 is built from 13 residues. CDR3 region: CSARVGNTGELFF. In DNA form, the CDR3 reads TGCAGTGCTAGAGTGGGGAACACCGGGGAGCTGTTTTTT.

Many counts were recorded for this clonotype. This chain uses TRBV7-2 with TRBJ2-5; TRBD2 matches 13 bases. After removal of 5 bases from V and 2 bases from J, the junction contained 2 bases not matched to a gene. The CDR3 sequence is 15 residues long. The germline gives CDR1 SGHTA, CDR2 FQGNSA. CDR3 protein: CASSRTSGGQETQYF. DNA of the CDR3: TGTGCCAGCAGCCGGACTAGCGGGGGACAAGAGACCCAGTACTTC.

In this sample, this clonotype turned up many times. The CDR3 is CASDRASSGANVLTF. The CDR3, as DNA: TGTGCCAGCGACAGGGCGAGCTCTGGGGCCAACGTCCTGACTTTC. J is TRBJ2-6 and V is TRBV28; 7 bases line up with TRBD1. After removal of 8 bases from V and 0 bases from J, the junction contained 4 bases not matched to a gene. Germline lookup yields CDR1 MDHEN and CDR2 SYDVKM. The CDR3 sequence is 15 residues long.

This clonotype has at least ten counts. The chain uses TRBV7-2 and TRBJ2-3; perhaps TRBD2 as D (5 bases). Trimming removed 5 bases from V and 1 base from J, with 19 bases in between. Germline assignment: CDR1 SGHTA and CDR2 FQGNSA. The CDR3 is 17 amino acids. CDR3 in DNA: TGTGCCAGCAGCGGAGCGGTAGCAGGAAGGGGCACAGATACGCAGTATTTT. Amino acid sequence: CASSGAVAGRGTDTQYF.

Comment on this clonotype: A read error is possible here, since a much larger clone lies one base away. The chain joins TRBV6-6 to TRBJ2-3; a possible D gene is TRBD1 (5 bases). Germline V gene data show CDR1 as MNHNY and CDR2 as SVGAGI (reference sequence). The CDR3 has 11 residues. Trimming removed 10 bases from V and 10 bases from J, with 15 bases in between. The CDR3 loop is CATRGQNAQYF. CDR3 nucleotide sequence: TGTGCCACGCGCGGACAAAATGCGCAGTATTTT.

With respect to this clonotype: This may come from a read error, since a much larger clone is one base off. The chain recombines TRBV20-1 with TRBJ2-1; 10 bases map to TRBD2. The germline gives CDR1 DFQATT, CDR2 SNEGSKA (reference sequence). The CDR3 covers 15 residues. V was pared by 5 bases and J by 4 bases, with 8 bases of the junction left unmatched. CDR3 DNA: TGCAGTGCTCTTGCCATAGCGGGGGGATACAATGAGCAGTTCTTC. As protein: CSALAIAGGYNEQFF.

This clonotype has at least ten counts. The genes are TRBV28 and TRBJ1-2, with 10 bases fitting TRBD1. The CDR3 totals 14 residues. Germline CDR1 is MDHEN and CDR2 is SYDVKM. The trim removed 3 bases at V and 5 bases at J, leaving 3 bases unmatched. The CDR3 region has the DNA TGTGCCAGCAGTTTGACAGGGGGCGCTTATGGCTACACCTTC. This encodes CASSLTGGAYGYTF.

This clonotype has at least ten counts. The chain employs TRBV7-2 and TRBJ2-2; 11 bases align to TRBD1. This CDR3 has 16 amino acids. Germline V CDR1 and CDR2: SGHTA, FQGNSA. V lost 1 base and J lost 8; bases outside the gene matches: 6. The CDR3 nucleotides are TGTGCCAGCAGCTTAGTGGCCGGGACAGGGGGGGGGGAGCTGTTTTTT. Translation gives CASSLVAGTGGGELFF.

The chain recombines TRBV5-5 with TRBJ2-7, with no clear D. Germline V CDR1 and CDR2: SGHKS, YYEKEE (reference sequence). This CDR3 region has 15 residues. V was cut by 1 base and J by 6 bases, with 17 bases left in between. The CDR3 DNA reads as TGTGCCAGCAGCTTGAGCCCAGGAAGGCTACGCGAGCAGTACGTC. Its protein product is CASSLSPGRLREQYV.

This clonotype was counted at least ten times. V usage is TRBV5-1 and J usage is TRBJ2-7; maybe TRBD2 (8 bases). V was clipped by 4 bases and J by 5 bases, with 22 bases between them. The germline V gene encodes CDR1 SGHRS and CDR2 YFSETQ. This CDR3 spans 16 amino acids. The CDR3 protein is CASSPFTGTAGDEQYF. The CDR3 bases are TGCGCCAGCAGCCCCTTTACCGGGACAGCGGGGGACGAGCAGTACTTC. The full variable domain, its missing parts supplied by reference TRBV5-1 and TRBJ2-7, is KAGVTQTPRYLIKTRGQQVTLSCSPISGHRSVSWYQQTPGQGLQFLFEYFSETQRNKGNFPGRFSGRQFSNSRSEMNVSTLELGDSALYLCASSPFTGTAGDEQYFGPGTRLTVT.